Shown below are 8 T cell receptor beta chains from a single sample sequenced in a study of T-cell reconstitution after alpha-beta-depleted transplantation in children. Unique molecular identifiers tagged the TCRbeta library. TCRdb used MiXCR to reprocess the PCR reads, holding one entry per CDR3 protein. In the table there are hundreds of thousands of distinct CDR3 sequences, around a sixth of which are singletons. Material: PBMCs from the stem cell graft donor, obtained from the stem cell graft. The source is a human donor who donated a stem cell graft to a child with acute myeloid leukemia.

This clonotype was seen a single time. This chain joins TRBV12-2 and TRBJ1-1; the D call of TRBD1 is as the table states it, not checked on the DNA. TRBV12-2 is annotated as a pseudogene. The CDR3 loop spans 17 amino acids. The CDR3 is CASRSGQGAPWATEAFF. The DNA of the CDR3 is TGTGCAAGTCGCTCCGGACAGGGAGCTCCTTGGGCGACTGAAGCTTTCTTT.

The rearrangement links TRBV2 to TRBJ2-7; D gene unclear. The CDR3 totals 14 residues. Trimming cost V 2 bases and J 0 bases, with 8 bases left between them. CDR1 SNHLY and CDR2 FYNNEI come from the germline V gene. CDR3 residues: CASSEWQSSYEQYF. Written as DNA, the CDR3 is TGTGCCAGCAGTGAATGGCAGTCCTCCTACGAGCAGTACTTC.

This clonotype came up many times. The genes are TRBV20-1 and TRBJ2-1, with D possibly matching TRBD1 (5 bases). The CDR3 length is 14 residues. Germline-derived CDR1 and CDR2 are DFQATT and SNEGSKA (reference sequence). Between the trimmed V and J ends, which lost 3 bases and 7 bases, there was a span of 16 bases. The CDR3 DNA reads TGCAGTGCTAGTGGCAGGAAGGCAGGGAATGAGCAGTTCTTC. The encoded protein is CSASGRKAGNEQFF.

In DNA form, the CDR3 reads TGCAGTGCTAGAGGCGTTGGGTTCGGTGAAAAACTGTTTTTT. Its translation: CSARGVGFGEKLFF. The chain is built from TRBV20-1 and TRBJ1-4; D is uncertain. Looked up from germline, CDR1 is DFQATT and CDR2 is SNEGSKA (reference sequence). CDR3 length equals 14 residues. Trimming took 1 base from V and 7 from J, leaving 13 bases between them.

There are many counts of this clonotype. The chain combines TRBV20-1 with TRBJ2-5, with TRBD1 matching over 7 bases. V trimming: 6 bases; J trimming: 5 bases; junction bases outside the gene matches: 9. CDR1 and CDR2 from the germline V gene are DFQATT and SNEGSKA (reference sequence). This CDR3 is 13 amino acids long. CDR3 amino acids: CSARPGQWETQYF. As DNA, the CDR3 is TGCAGTGCAAGACCGGGACAGTGGGAGACCCAGTACTTC.

The table lists this clonotype with many counts. V is TRBV20-1 and J is TRBJ2-7; D possibly corresponds to TRBD1 (6 bases). CDR1 DFQATT and CDR2 SNEGSKA come from the germline V gene (reference sequence). The CDR3 is 14 residues long. V was cut by 0 bases and J by 2 bases, with 11 bases left in between. CDR3 sequence: CSARDPNRAYEQYV. DNA of the CDR3: TGCAGTGCTAGAGATCCTAACAGGGCCTACGAGCAGTACGTC.

The table lists this clonotype with many counts. V and J are TRBV7-9 and TRBJ2-5, with 7 bases lining up with TRBD1. The germline V gene has CDR1 SEHNR and CDR2 FQNEAQ (reference sequence). This CDR3 is 17 amino acids long. Trimming removed 2 bases from V and 2 bases from J; junction bases left unmatched: 11. This chain's CDR3 is CASSLRPGQDIQETQYF. The CDR3 bases are TGTGCCAGCAGCTTACGGCCCGGACAGGACATACAAGAGACCCAGTACTTC.

This clonotype came up many times. The chain joins TRBV7-2 to TRBJ2-7; no definite D call. CDR1 is SGHTA and CDR2 is FQGNSA in the germline V gene. The V end lost 0 bases, the J end lost 4 bases, and 13 bases lay between the germline ends. This CDR3 contains 15 residues. The CDR3 spells CASSLARVPTYEQYF. In DNA form, the CDR3 reads TGTGCCAGCAGCTTAGCTCGGGTTCCAACTTACGAGCAGTACTTC.